Below, 4 T cell receptor beta chains from the same sample are listed, as sequenced in a study of PD-1 blockade in classical Hodgkin lymphoma (dated by TCRdb to about 2020). The library relied on the immunoSEQ multiplex PCR assay. Sourced from immuneACCESS, this table was stored by TCRdb with only in-frame sequences that have V and J called. A share of the clones is absent; for the studies checked, an unresolved V gene accounts for under half, and the remainder has no known explanation. For this sample the table gives roughly 23,000 clones, of which roughly 89% were detected only once. The biggest ten clones account for around 0.25% of the sample. The intended sense of this specimen's time point label: newly diagnosed, previously untreated cHL patient sample. Using a Miltenyi CD4+ T cell isolation kit, CD4+ T cells were purified from thawed PBMCs through magnetic negative selection. Sample: CD4+ T cells from blood. These receptors all stem from a human donor with classical Hodgkin lymphoma.

The chain couples TRBV6-6 to TRBJ2-1; D assignment may be TRBD1 or TRBD2 (5 bases each). Germline CDR1 is MNHNY and CDR2 is SVGAGI (reference sequence). Trimming shortened V by 5 bases and J by 4 bases, and 18 bases separated the two germline ends. This CDR3 region has 16 residues. CDR3 nucleotides: TGTGCCAGCAGTGCCCGTGGGGGACGGAGATACAATGAGCAGTTCTTC. Its protein is CASSARGGRRYNEQFF.

This rearrangement joins TRBV6-5 to TRBJ2-7; the D gene could be TRBD1 or TRBD2 (5 bases each). The CDR3 sequence is 15 residues long. Deletions cut 2 bases from V and 6 bases from J, with 17 bases between. Germline assignment: CDR1 MNHEY and CDR2 SVGAGI. CDR3 sequence reads: CASSYGRGPTSEQYF. CDR3 sequence (DNA): TGTGCCAGCAGTTACGGAAGGGGACCTACCTCCGAGCAGTACTTC.

The chain employs TRBV27 and TRBJ2-1; weak D call: TRBD2 (6 bases). V was pared by 4 bases and J by 0 bases, with 16 bases between. The CDR3 is 17 amino acids. Germline values: CDR1 MNHEY, CDR2 SMNVEV (reference sequence). CDR3 sequence: CASSWLALPSSYNEQFF. CDR3 bases: TGTGCCAGCAGTTGGCTAGCGCTACCCAGCTCCTACAATGAGCAGTTCTTC.

The genes are TRBV11-2 and TRBJ2-7, with unresolved D. CDR1 and CDR2 (germline): SGHAT, FQNNGV. Between the trimmed V and J ends, which lost 3 bases and 3 bases, there was a span of 9 bases. The CDR3 totals 13 residues. CDR3 protein: CASSLVLVYEQYF. The CDR3 DNA reads TGTGCCAGCAGCTTGGTACTGGTCTACGAGCAGTACTTC.